This TCR beta chain is drawn from a study of T cells in Graves' hyperthyroidism and ophthalmopathy. On the study more broadly: The authors collected peripheral blood at initial diagnosis, before any treatment. Study-level findings and limits: Onset of ophthalmopathy came a median around 6.5 months after the model predicted it. Most clonotypes expanded in thyroid above 0.001 were likewise present in blood.

This clonotype was picked up many times. The antigen remains unidentified. TCR beta CDR3 sequences were amplified from RNA transcripts. HTBI primers were used for first-round RT-PCR of the TCR CDR3. From the multiplex PCR reads, TCRdb called clonotypes with MiXCR, one entry per CDR3 protein. The table records approximately 260,000 distinct CDR3 sequences, about 16% of them present only once. This TCR came from a woman in her fifties or sixties with Graves' hyperthyroidism that later progressed to Graves' ophthalmopathy. The sequenced material came from blood.

CDR3 amino acids: CASSYFRDSGTQYF. As DNA, the CDR3 is TGTGCCAGCAGTTACTTCCGGGACAGCGGAACCCAGTACTTC. The V call is TRBV6-5, the J call TRBJ2-5; 7 bases match TRBD1. V dropped 1 base and J dropped 8; count of bases not matched to a gene: 7. The CDR3 length is 14 residues. CDR1 MNHEY and CDR2 SVGAGI come from the germline V gene.